The 27 T cell receptor beta chains below come from one sample, sequenced in a study of blood T cells in healthy people across ages. The use of a sample-barcoded 5' primer and a J-beta primer mix characterized a second PCR of roughly 6 to 12 cycles. One entry per CDR3 protein, called by TCRdb with MiXCR from the 5' RACE reads. The sample lists about 930,000 distinct CDR3 sequences, roughly 29% occurring once. The same sample was also studied in work on T cells of mothers and their children.

Sequencing was performed on blood. These receptors all stem from a woman between 40 and 55 years old in good health.

This clonotype was seen at least ten times. The chain recombines TRBV6-5 with TRBJ2-5; a weak D match, TRBD1 (6 bases). Trimming cost V 0 bases and J 5 bases, with 10 bases left between them. This CDR3 region has 14 residues. Germline CDR1 is MNHEY and CDR2 is SVGAGI. The CDR3 spells CASSYSTGLETQYF. The CDR3 DNA sequence: TGTGCCAGCAGTTACTCTACAGGGTTGGAGACCCAGTACTTC.

The V and J genes are TRBV6-8 and TRBJ2-1, with D maybe TRBD2 (5 bases). Trimming stripped 7 bases from V and 0 bases from J, with 13 bases between. The CDR3 loop spans 15 amino acids. Germline-derived CDR1 and CDR2 are MNHGY and SAAAGT. The CDR3 protein is CASTVPGSSYNEQFF. The CDR3 bases are TGTGCCAGCACCGTTCCTGGGAGCTCCTACAATGAGCAGTTCTTC.

This clonotype was seen only a few times. V gene TRBV29-1 combines with J gene TRBJ2-7; D perhaps matches TRBD1 (5 bases). The CDR3 covers 15 residues. Germline values: CDR1 SQVTM, CDR2 ANQGSEA. V was shortened by 7 bases and J by 3 bases, with 22 bases between the two germline ends. The DNA for the CDR3 is TGCAGCGCAGAAGGGCTTGAGCAGGGCCACTACGAGCAGTACTTC. It translates to CSAEGLEQGHYEQYF.

Here the CDR3 reads CSASLGSSGGAGTQYF. The CDR3 bases are TGCAGTGCTAGTTTAGGGTCTAGCGGGGGGGCGGGGACCCAGTACTTC. This chain connects TRBV20-1 to TRBJ2-5; 12 bases are shared with TRBD2. Germline values: CDR1 DFQATT, CDR2 SNEGSKA (reference sequence). CDR3 length equals 16 residues. After removal of 3 bases from V and 7 bases from J, the junction contained 12 bases not matched to a gene.

The chain's CDR3 is CATRHSIRQETQYF. In nucleotides, the CDR3 is TGTGCCACCAGGCATAGTATACGCCAAGAGACCCAGTACTTC. This chain uses TRBV15 with TRBJ2-5; D not resolved. CDR3 length: 14 residues. The ends were cut back, 6 bases at V and 1 base at J, with 12 bases in the middle. Germline values: CDR1 LNHNV, CDR2 YYDKDF (reference sequence).

The chain carries TRBV6-2 or TRBV6-3 and TRBJ2-2, with a tentative D call TRBD1 (5 bases). In germline, CDR1 is MNHEY, CDR2 SVGEGT. CDR3 length: 14 amino acids. V lost 6 bases and J lost 4, with 12 bases in between. The CDR3 sequence: CASSRLTVTGELFF. The CDR3 DNA reads as TGTGCCAGCAGCCGGCTGACAGTCACCGGGGAGCTGTTTTTT.

This clonotype was seen a handful of times. The chain couples TRBV27 to TRBJ2-1; TRBD1 is a possible D gene (5 bases). V dropped 3 bases and J dropped 4 bases, with 10 bases sitting between them. Germline CDR1 and CDR2: MNHEY and SMNVEV (reference sequence). CDR3 length equals 14 residues. CDR3 nucleotide sequence: TGTGCCAGCAGTTTGGCAGGGTTATACAATGAGCAGTTCTTC. Translated: CASSLAGLYNEQFF.

This clonotype was seen ten or more times. An end of the junction does not agree with germline; a read error may underlie this. The chain couples TRBV12-3 or TRBV12-4 to TRBJ1-2, with D maybe TRBD1 (5 bases). CDR3 size: 13 residues. CDR3 coding DNA: TGCGCCAGCTCGCCAGGGACGGGTTATGGCTACACCTTC. It encodes CASSPGTGYGYTF.

The V and J genes are TRBV5-5 and TRBJ1-1, with unresolved D. The CDR3 covers 12 residues. The germline gives CDR1 SGHKS, CDR2 YYEKEE (reference sequence). V lost 1 base and J lost 7, with 8 bases in between. For the CDR3, the DNA is TGTGCCAGCAGCTTGAACGGGATTGAAGCTTTCTTT. Translating it yields CASSLNGIEAFF.

As regards this clonotype: This may be a read error: a much more frequent sequence differs by one nucleotide. The J gene is TRBJ2-7, the V gene TRBV5-1; TRBD1 matches 9 bases. Germline loops: CDR1 SGHRS, CDR2 YFSETQ. CDR3 length: 15 residues. The CDR3 is CANSLFPGQGYEQYF. The CDR3 DNA sequence: TGCGCCAACAGCCTTTTTCCGGGACAGGGCTACGAGCAGTACTTC.

The chain recombines TRBV6-5 with TRBJ2-5; TRBD1 aligns across 7 bases. Germline V lookup: CDR1 MNHEY, CDR2 SVGAGI. The CDR3 runs 13 residues. Germline trimming cut 6 bases from V and 6 bases from J; bases unmatched to any gene: 7. The chain's CDR3 is CASSSTGAKTQYF. The DNA of the CDR3 is TGTGCCAGCAGCTCCACAGGGGCCAAGACCCAGTACTTC.

The rearrangement joins TRBV10-2 to TRBJ1-1, with D possibly being TRBD1 (5 bases). Germline CDR1 WSHSY, CDR2 SAAADI. The CDR3 runs to 13 residues. V was trimmed by 8 bases and J by 1 base, leaving 11 bases between them. The CDR3 protein is CASLGRRNTEAFF. DNA for the CDR3: TGCGCCAGCCTGGGACGGCGGAACACTGAAGCTTTCTTT.

This clonotype was counted only a few times. One base away lies a much larger clone, so this may be a sequencing read error. The CDR3 region is CSVETGGSYEQFF. The CDR3 DNA follows: TGCAGCGTCGAGACAGGAGGCTCCTACGAGCAGTTCTTC. J is TRBJ2-1 and V is TRBV29-1, with D possibly TRBD1 on 6 matching bases. Per the germline V gene, CDR1 is SQVTM and CDR2 is ANQGSEA. Trimming took off 6 bases at V and 10 bases at J, with 19 bases between the two ends. The CDR3 is made up of 13 amino acids.

This clonotype appeared many times. The chain combines TRBV3-1 with TRBJ2-7, with D possibly called TRBD1 or TRBD2 (5 bases each). Per the germline V gene, CDR1 is LGHDT and CDR2 is YNNKEL (reference sequence). Trimming shortened V by 4 bases and J by 4 bases, and 17 bases separated the two germline ends. The CDR3 contains 15 residues. The CDR3, as DNA: TGTGCCAGCAGCCCCGTCGGGGCCCTTCTATACGAGCAGTACTTC. Encoded protein: CASSPVGALLYEQYF.

As for this clonotype: A much larger clone lies a single base off, so this may be a read error. This CDR3 fails to terminate in the conserved phenylalanine or tryptophan, so it likely reflects a read error. The V gene is TRBV4-2, the J gene TRBJ2-3, with 12 bases lining up with TRBD2. CDR1 and CDR2 from the germline V gene are LGHNA and YNFKEQ. Trimming cost V 2 bases and J 4 bases; bases outside gene matches: 10. The length of the CDR3 is 18 residues. Here the CDR3 reads CASSQRSSGGAGADTQYL. The CDR3, as DNA: TGTGCCAGCAGCCAAAGGTCTAGCGGGGGGGCCGGGGCAGATACGCAGTATTTG.

In its sample, this clonotype was seen a few times. The chain has TRBV6-6 and TRBJ1-4; 7 bases agree with TRBD1. Germline V CDR1 and CDR2: MNHNY, SVGAGI (reference sequence). V trimming: 5 bases; J trimming: 8 bases; junction bases outside the gene matches: 14. CDR3 size: 16 residues. CDR3 sequence: CASSRIGQALLEKLFF. CDR3 nucleotides: TGTGCCAGCAGTCGGATAGGACAGGCATTGTTGGAAAAACTGTTTTTT.

This clonotype was detected a few times. V usage is TRBV6-5 and J usage is TRBJ2-1; D is possibly TRBD1 (5 bases). CDR1 and CDR2 (germline): MNHEY, SVGAGI. The CDR3 is 11 amino acids. V was clipped by 5 bases and J by 8 bases, with 7 bases between them. CDR3 in DNA: TGTGCCAGCAGTCAAGGGGATGAGCAGTTCTTC. It translates to CASSQGDEQFF.

V gene TRBV7-2 combines with J gene TRBJ2-7, with D hard to call. The CDR3 totals 14 residues. The V gene's germline CDR1 is SGHTA and CDR2 FQGNSA. Between the trimmed V and J ends, which lost 0 bases and 6 bases, there was a span of 12 bases. In nucleotides, the CDR3 is TGTGCCAGCAGCTTAGCGAATATGGTTGCCGAGCAGTACTTC. It encodes CASSLANMVAEQYF.

This chain links TRBV4-2 with TRBJ1-6; 7 positions match TRBD1. V was clipped by 0 bases and J by 10 bases; unmatched bases: 12. The length of the CDR3 is 17 residues. Per the germline V gene, CDR1 is LGHNA and CDR2 is YNFKEQ. Here the CDR3 DNA reads TGTGCCAGCAGCCAAGATCTCCTCCCCCAGGGGGGATCACCCCTCCACTTT. Translating gives CASSQDLLPQGGSPLHF.

This clonotype was counted between two and nine times. At one boundary the junction diverges from the germline segment, which might be a read error. The chain's CDR3 is CASNSQGQTYERYF. The CDR3 nucleotides are TGCGCCAGCAACTCGCAGGGCCAAACCTACGAGCGGTACTTC. V usage is TRBV5-1 and J usage is TRBJ2-7; tentatively, D is TRBD1 (5 bases). The CDR3 loop spans 14 amino acids. Germline V gene data show CDR1 as SGHRS and CDR2 as YFSETQ.

V usage is TRBV28 and J usage is TRBJ1-5; a weak D match, TRBD1 (6 bases). The V gene lost 7 bases and the J gene lost 3 bases, with 16 bases spanning the gap. The CDR3 sequence is 15 residues long. The germline gives CDR1 MDHEN, CDR2 SYDVKM. The CDR3, as DNA: TGTGCCAGCAACCCCGTGGGGGCCTACAATCAGCCCCAGCATTTT. Its translation: CASNPVGAYNQPQHF.

J is TRBJ2-1 and V is TRBV21-1; the table's D call, TRBD2, has no DNA check behind it. TRBV21-1 is a pseudogene locus. This CDR3 comprises 18 residues. In DNA form, the CDR3 reads TGTGCCAGCAGCGCTGACATAGGGCGGGGGGCCCACTACAATGAGCAGTTCTTC. It yields the protein CASSADIGRGAHYNEQFF.

The rearrangement joins TRBV16 to TRBJ1-2, with a tentative D call TRBD1 (5 bases). Trimming stripped 0 bases from V and 3 bases from J, with 14 bases between. The CDR3 has 16 residues. Germline CDR1 and CDR2: KGHSY and FQNENV. The CDR3 here is CASSQSIVTGDYGYTF. For the CDR3, the DNA is TGTGCCAGCAGCCAATCGATTGTGACGGGGGACTATGGCTACACCTTC.

A note on this clonotype: A much larger clone lies one base from this, so it may be a read error. The V gene is TRBV10-1, the J gene TRBJ2-7; D is perhaps TRBD2 (5 bases). The J call may be faulty, since TRBJ2-5 better matches the DNA end. Germline V gives CDR1 WNHNN, CDR2 SYGVQD (reference sequence). The CDR3 runs 14 residues. For the CDR3, the DNA is TGCGCCAGCAGTGAGCCTGGAGGCCAAGAGACCCAGTACTTC. It encodes CASSEPGGQETQYF.

The sample holds a few counts of this clonotype. The V and J genes are TRBV7-2 and TRBJ2-4, with 7 bases lining up with TRBD1. The J call could be wrong; TRBJ2-7 is a better fit for the DNA end. Germline V gene sequence: CDR1 SGHTA, CDR2 FQGNSA. The length of the CDR3 is 17 residues. For the CDR3, the DNA is TGTGCCAGCAGCCCCGGACCTGGCAGGGTTGACAGGGACGAGCAGTACTTC. It specifies CASSPGPGRVDRDEQYF.

This clonotype was counted ten times or more. The V call is TRBV4-1, the J call TRBJ2-1; 9 bases are shared with TRBD2. CDR1 and CDR2 from the germline V gene are MGHRA and YSYEKL. CDR3 length: 17 residues. V shed 4 bases and J 4 bases; nucleotides not matched to a gene: 11. CDR3 sequence (DNA): TGCGCCAGCAGCCCAGGAAAAGCGGGGGGATCTTACAATGAGCAGTTCTTC. It codes for CASSPGKAGGSYNEQFF.

This clonotype was found a few times. The chain combines TRBV27 with TRBJ2-3; D gene ambiguous. The V and J ends lost 4 bases and 8 bases respectively, with 16 bases between them. Germline-derived CDR1 and CDR2 are MNHEY and SMNVEV (reference sequence). This CDR3 region has 14 residues. Here the CDR3 reads CASSSSRAASTQYF. The CDR3 nucleotides read TGTGCCAGCAGTTCCTCTAGGGCCGCGAGTACGCAGTATTTT.